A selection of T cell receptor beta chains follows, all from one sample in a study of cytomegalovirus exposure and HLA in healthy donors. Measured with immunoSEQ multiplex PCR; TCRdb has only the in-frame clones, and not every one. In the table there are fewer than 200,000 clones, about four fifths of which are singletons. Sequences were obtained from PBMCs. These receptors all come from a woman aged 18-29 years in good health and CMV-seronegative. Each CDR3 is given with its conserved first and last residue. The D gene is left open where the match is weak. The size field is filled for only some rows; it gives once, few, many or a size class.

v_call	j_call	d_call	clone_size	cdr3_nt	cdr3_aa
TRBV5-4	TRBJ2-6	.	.	TGTGCCAGCAGCTTGGAAGCGTCTGGGGCCAACGTCCTGACTTTC	CASSLEASGANVLTF
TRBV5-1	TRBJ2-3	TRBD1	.	TGCGCCAGCTCGGGACAGGGGACCGATACGCAGTATTTT	CASSGQGTDTQYF
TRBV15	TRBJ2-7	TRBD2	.	TGTGCCACCAGCAATCGGGCGGGAGGTTCCTACGAGCAGTACTTC	CATSNRAGGSYEQYF
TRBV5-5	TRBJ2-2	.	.	TGTGCCAGCAGCGACGCACAGTACACCGGGGAGCTGTTTTTT	CASSDAQYTGELFF
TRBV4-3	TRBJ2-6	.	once	TGCGCCAGCAGCCGAGGAGGGGCTGGGGCCAACGTCCTGACTTTC	CASSRGGAGANVLTF
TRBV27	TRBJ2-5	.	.	TGTGCCAGCAGGAAACAGGGATACTCGGAGACCCAGTACTTC	CASRKQGYSETQYF
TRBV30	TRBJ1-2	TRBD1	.	TGTGCCTGGAGCGGGACAGGGCCAAGCCTAAATAACTATGGCTACACCTTC	CAWSGTGPSLNNYGYTF
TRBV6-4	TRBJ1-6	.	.	TGTGCCAGCAGTGAACAGGGAAATAATTCACCCCTCCACTTT	CASSEQGNNSPLHF
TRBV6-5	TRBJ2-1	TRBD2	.	TGTGCCAGCAGGCGTGTGGGAGGGGATGAGCAGTTCTTC	CASRRVGGDEQFF
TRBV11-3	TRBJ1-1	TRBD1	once	TGTGCCAGCAGCCAGGACAGGGGGCGTAAGAACACTGAAGCTTTCTTT	CASSQDRGRKNTEAFF
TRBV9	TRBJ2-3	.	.	TGTGCCAGCAGCGTTCGCCGAACTTGGGATACGCAGTATTTT	CASSVRRTWDTQYF
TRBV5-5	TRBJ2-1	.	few	TGTGCCAGCAGCTTATATGCGAGCCCGCCCAATGAGCAGTTCTTC	CASSLYASPPNEQFF
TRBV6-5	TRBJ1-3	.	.	TGTGCCAGCAGTCTCTCAGGAAACTCTGGAAACACCATATATTTT	CASSLSGNSGNTIYF
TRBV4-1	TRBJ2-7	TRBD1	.	TGCGCCAGCAGCCGTGGACAGGGTAGCGAGCAGTACTTC	CASSRGQGSEQYF
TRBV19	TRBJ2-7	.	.	TGTGCCAGTAGTCCCGAGGGCGTCGAGCAGTACTTC	CASSPEGVEQYF
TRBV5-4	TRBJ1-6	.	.	TGTGCCAGCAGCCTAGACAGTACTCCATCCCTCCACTTT	CASSLDSTPSLHF
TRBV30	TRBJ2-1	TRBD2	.	TGTGCCTGGAGTGTAGCCGGACTAGCGGGAGTTCGTGAGCAGTTCTTC	CAWSVAGLAGVREQFF
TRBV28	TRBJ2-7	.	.	TGTGCCAGCAACGGGTCCCAGCGCCCCTACGAGCAGTACTTC	CASNGSQRPYEQYF
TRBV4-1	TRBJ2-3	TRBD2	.	TGCGCCAGCAGCCAAACCCAGCGGGGAAGCACAGATACGCAGTATTTT	CASSQTQRGSTDTQYF
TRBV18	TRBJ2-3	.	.	TGTGCCAGCTCGCTCCTCGGGGAGATGGGCACAGATACGCAGTATTTT	CASSLLGEMGTDTQYF
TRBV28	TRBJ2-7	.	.	TGTGCCAGCAGTTCCTTTACAGGCGCTTACGAGCAGTACTTC	CASSSFTGAYEQYF
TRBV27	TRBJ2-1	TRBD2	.	TGTGCCAGCAGGCTAGCGGGAGGCGCTATGTACTCTAACAATGAGCAGTTCTTC	CASRLAGGAMYSNNEQFF
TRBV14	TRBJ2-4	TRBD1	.	TGTGCCAGCAGCCAAGTAACAGGGGGAAATAACATTCAGTACTTC	CASSQVTGGNNIQYF
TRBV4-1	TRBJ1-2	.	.	TGCGCCAGCAGCCAAGAGCCAGGCCTCCGCTATGGCTACACCTTC	CASSQEPGLRYGYTF
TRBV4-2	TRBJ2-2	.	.	TGTGCCAGCAGCCAATTACGGGGGACCGGGGAGCTGTTTTTT	CASSQLRGTGELFF
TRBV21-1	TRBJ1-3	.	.	TGTGCCAGCTCATGGACGGAGGGAGATAAACTCTCTGGAAACACCATATATTTT	CASSWTEGDKLSGNTIYF
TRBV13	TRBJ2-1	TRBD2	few	TGTGCCAGCGGTGCGATAGCGGGAGGTTCTAACAATGAGCAGTTCTTC	CASGAIAGGSNNEQFF
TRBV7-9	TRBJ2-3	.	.	TGTGCCAGCAGCCGGACTGGGAGAGGGACAGATACGCAGTATTTT	CASSRTGRGTDTQYF
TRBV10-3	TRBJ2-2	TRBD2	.	TGTGCCATCAGCGAAGCGGGAGGTCATGGCGGGGAGCTGTTTTTT	CAISEAGGHGGELFF
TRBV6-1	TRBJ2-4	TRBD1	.	TGTGCCAGCAGTGAAATGGGACAGATAGCCAAAAACATTCAGTACTTC	CASSEMGQIAKNIQYF
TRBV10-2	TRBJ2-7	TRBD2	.	TGCGCCAGCAGGGGGACTACCCTCTACGAGCAGTACTTC	CASRGTTLYEQYF
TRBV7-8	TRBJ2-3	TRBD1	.	TGTGCCAGCAGCTTCCGGGACAGGGCCACAGATACGCAGTATTTT	CASSFRDRATDTQYF
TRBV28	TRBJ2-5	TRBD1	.	TGTGCCAGCAGTTCGACCAGGGACAGGGGAGAGACCCAGTACTTC	CASSSTRDRGETQYF
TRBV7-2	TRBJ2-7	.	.	TGTGCCAGCAGCTTAAGGGGGATCGAGCAGTACTTC	CASSLRGIEQYF
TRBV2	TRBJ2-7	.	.	TGTGCCAGCGGTGGGGGGCCTCACTCCTACGAGCAGTACTTC	CASGGGPHSYEQYF